The 21 T cell receptor beta chains below all came from one sample that was sequenced in a study of cytomegalovirus exposure and HLA in healthy donors. The PCR used 60 Vbeta and 13 Jbeta primers. Clones were sequenced by immunoSEQ multiplex PCR, and TCRdb holds only the in-frame ones, with some missing. This sample yields about 170,000 clones, of which over 65% are seen a single time; 0.7% to 0.8% belongs to the top ten. The sample taken for sequencing was PBMCs. Every receptor here comes from a female donor in good health and CMV-seronegative.

This chain connects TRBV9 to TRBJ1-6; D uncertain. Germline V gene sequence: CDR1 SGDLS, CDR2 YYNGEE. With 7 bases removed from V and 3 bases from J, the gap between germline ends came to 8 bases. The CDR3 loop spans 13 amino acids. The CDR3 DNA follows: TGTGCCAGCTCCGACAACTATAATTCACCCCTCCACTTT. Encoded protein: CASSDNYNSPLHF.

The rearrangement links TRBV30 to TRBJ1-3; weak D call: TRBD1 (6 bases). In germline, CDR1 is GTSNPN, CDR2 SVGIG (reference sequence). The V and J ends lost 5 bases and 2 bases respectively, with 10 bases between them. The CDR3 runs 13 residues. The CDR3 protein is CAWEQGPGNTIYF. The CDR3 region has the DNA TGTGCCTGGGAACAGGGACCTGGAAACACCATATATTTT.

The chain has TRBV27 and TRBJ2-1; TRBD2 matches 10 bases. CDR3 length: 15 residues. V dropped 5 bases and J dropped 6; count of bases not matched to a gene: 7. CDR1 MNHEY and CDR2 SMNVEV come from the germline V gene (reference sequence). The CDR3 sequence is CASSRPGTSVNEQFF. CDR3 in DNA: TGTGCCAGCAGTAGACCCGGGACTAGCGTCAATGAGCAGTTCTTC.

V usage is TRBV5-5 and J usage is TRBJ1-3, with a tentative D call TRBD1 (6 bases). V dropped 5 bases and J dropped 0 bases, with 12 bases sitting between them. The CDR3 spans 15 residues. In germline, CDR1 is SGHKS, CDR2 YYEKEE (reference sequence). DNA for the CDR3: TGTGCCAGCAGTAACAGGGCCCTCTCTGGAAACACCATATATTTT. This gives the protein CASSNRALSGNTIYF.

This clone has a handful of counts. The chain uses TRBV6-1 and TRBJ1-5; tentatively, D is TRBD1 (6 bases). The CDR3 has 15 residues. The V end was cut by 8 bases, the J end by 6 bases, with 20 bases between. From germline, CDR1 is MNHNS and CDR2 SASEGT. The CDR3 nucleotides are TGTGCCAGCTCTCAAGCGGGGGGGCTTAGTCAGCCCCAGCATTTT. Its translation: CASSQAGGLSQPQHF.

The chain's CDR3 is CASSLRTSGIVVAYNEQFF. The CDR3 DNA follows: TGTGCCAGCAGCTTGAGAACCAGCGGGATAGTCGTCGCCTACAATGAGCAGTTCTTC. This rearrangement joins TRBV7-8 to TRBJ2-1; 7 bases are a match to TRBD2. The CDR3 contains 19 residues. The germline gives CDR1 SGHVS, CDR2 FQNEAQ. V shed 3 bases, J shed 2 bases, and the junction held 16 bases outside the gene matches.

The chain couples TRBV6-5 to TRBJ1-3; 7 bases match TRBD1. Losses at the gene ends were 7 bases for V and 2 bases for J; bases not matched to a gene: 8. This CDR3 spans 15 amino acids. Germline CDR1 MNHEY, CDR2 SVGAGI. The CDR3 DNA sequence: TGTGCCAGCATGGGGACAGCGTGGACTGGAAACACCATATATTTT. As protein: CASMGTAWTGNTIYF.

The genes are TRBV5-1 and TRBJ2-7, with 8 bases matching TRBD2. From germline, CDR1 is SGHRS and CDR2 YFSETQ. The CDR3 runs to 18 residues. With V trimmed by 4 bases and J by 2 bases, 17 bases remained unmatched. The CDR3 sequence: CASSPRIGGTSITYEQYF. Here the CDR3 DNA reads TGCGCCAGCAGCCCAAGAATAGGAGGGACTAGTATTACCTACGAGCAGTACTTC.

This clone has more than one count but fewer than ten. The chain is built from TRBV29-1 and TRBJ1-1; D ambiguous. The germline V gene has CDR1 SQVTM and CDR2 ANQGSEA. The CDR3 runs 12 residues. V was cut by 7 bases and J by 3 bases, with 12 bases left in between. The CDR3 region is CSALRADTEAFF. The CDR3 bases are TGCAGCGCCCTGAGGGCGGACACTGAAGCTTTCTTT.

This chain uses TRBV27 with TRBJ2-3, with 10 bases identical to TRBD2. Germline trimming cut 3 bases from V and 3 bases from J; bases unmatched to any gene: 3. The CDR3 length is 15 residues. Germline assignment: CDR1 MNHEY and CDR2 SMNVEV (reference sequence). CDR3 protein: CASSLWTSGTDTQYF. For the CDR3, the DNA is TGTGCCAGCAGTTTGTGGACTAGCGGAACAGATACGCAGTATTTT.

The table lists this clone with a few counts. The DNA for the CDR3 is TGTGCCATACGAGGGGGCGGTGGGCTCTACGAGCAGTACTTC. Translated, it gives CAIRGGGGLYEQYF. The J gene is TRBJ2-7, the V gene TRBV28, with TRBD1 identical over 7 bases. Germline trimming cut 10 bases from V and 3 bases from J; bases unmatched to any gene: 12. This CDR3 region has 14 residues. From germline, CDR1 is MDHEN and CDR2 SYDVKM.

V is TRBV28 and J is TRBJ2-6; the D gene is possibly TRBD2 (5 bases). Germline lookup yields CDR1 MDHEN and CDR2 SYDVKM. The CDR3 covers 17 residues. V was clipped by 3 bases and J by 0 bases, with 12 bases between them. CDR3 sequence (DNA): TGTGCCAGCAGTTTTTACAGCGGTGACTCTGGGGCCAACGTCCTGACTTTC. Encoded protein: CASSFYSGDSGANVLTF.

The chain recombines TRBV18 with TRBJ2-3; D gene ambiguous. The CDR3 totals 15 residues. V was pared by 6 bases and J by 2 bases, with 15 bases between. The germline V gene encodes CDR1 KGHSH and CDR2 LQKENI. For the CDR3, the DNA is TGTGCCAGCTCTCCTAGGAGCTCTTCCACAGATACGCAGTATTTT. Translation: CASSPRSSSTDTQYF. The full variable domain, its missing parts supplied by reference TRBV18 and TRBJ2-3, is NAGVMQNPRHLVRRRGQEARLRCSPMKGHSHVYWYRQLPEEGLKFMVYLQKENIIDESGMPKERFSAEFPKEGPSILRIQQVVRGDSAAYFCASSPRSSSTDTQYFGPGTRLTVL.

A single count supports this clone. This chain connects TRBV6-5 to TRBJ1-5; D ambiguous. Germline CDR1 MNHEY, CDR2 SVGAGI. The ends were cut back, 6 bases at V and 2 bases at J, with 8 bases in the middle. This CDR3 region has 13 residues. CDR3 bases: TGTGCCAGCAGGGCTCAGGGCAATCAGCCCCAGCATTTT. It translates to CASRAQGNQPQHF.

The V gene is TRBV14, the J gene TRBJ1-1; D remains unclear. Trimming stripped 0 bases from V and 4 bases from J, with 12 bases between. The CDR3 sequence is 15 residues long. Germline values: CDR1 SGHDN, CDR2 FVKESK. The CDR3 protein is CASSQDWGRGTEAFF. The CDR3 DNA reads TGTGCCAGCAGCCAAGATTGGGGTCGGGGCACTGAAGCTTTCTTT.

This CDR3 is CASSGGTADGANYGYTF. In DNA form, the CDR3 reads TGCGCCAGCAGCGGGGGGACAGCCGACGGAGCTAACTATGGCTACACCTTC. The V call is TRBV5-1, the J call TRBJ1-2; 7 bases map to TRBD1. With 4 bases clipped from V and 0 bases from J, the junction kept 12 bases outside the gene matches. Germline CDR1 reads SGHRS; CDR2 reads YFSETQ. The CDR3 consists of 17 residues.

This chain joins TRBV2 and TRBJ1-5; D may be TRBD1 (5 bases). Germline assignment: CDR1 SNHLY and CDR2 FYNNEI. Trimming removed 4 bases from V and 6 bases from J, with 16 bases in between. There are 15 residues in the CDR3. This CDR3 is CASSGTHPASQPQHF. The CDR3 DNA reads as TGTGCCAGCAGTGGGACACACCCCGCAAGTCAGCCCCAGCATTTT.

The rearrangement links TRBV2 to TRBJ1-2; D call uncertain. Germline lookup yields CDR1 SNHLY and CDR2 FYNNEI. This CDR3 is built from 13 residues. V was cut by 6 bases and J by 2 bases, with 10 bases left in between. This CDR3 is CASREVLNYGYTF. CDR3 coding DNA: TGTGCCAGCAGAGAGGTCCTGAACTATGGCTACACCTTC.

As regards this clone: At the DNA level, this CDR3 is encoded by other sequences in the same sample as well. The chain combines TRBV5-1 with TRBJ2-1; 9 nucleotides align to TRBD1. The V gene end was trimmed by 4 bases and the J gene end by 0 bases; junction bases not matched to a gene: 14. The CDR3 loop spans 19 amino acids. Germline V gene sequence: CDR1 SGHRS, CDR2 YFSETQ. The CDR3 region is CASSASGTGYFSSYNEQFF. CDR3 DNA sequence: TGCGCCAGCAGCGCGAGCGGGACAGGGTACTTCAGCTCCTACAATGAGCAGTTCTTC.

The chain links TRBV10-1 to TRBJ2-4, with D perhaps matching TRBD1 (5 bases). Trimming left V 0 bases short and J 0 bases short, with 15 bases between. Germline CDR1 is WNHNN and CDR2 is SYGVQD (reference sequence). CDR3 length: 18 amino acids. The CDR3 DNA reads as TGCGCCAGCAGTGAGTCGGGGCATGGGAAAGAAGCCAAAAACATTCAGTACTTC. Protein sequence: CASSESGHGKEAKNIQYF.

The CDR3 protein is CASSLLGRAATNEKLFF. CDR3 nucleotide sequence: TGTGCCAGCAGCTTGTTGGGCAGGGCCGCAACTAATGAAAAACTGTTTTTT. The chain has TRBV5-5 and TRBJ1-4; tentative D call: TRBD1 (5 bases). The CDR3 has 17 residues. The germline CDR1 and CDR2 sequences are SGHKS and YYEKEE (reference sequence). Trimming shortened V by 1 base and J by 0 bases, and 13 bases separated the two germline ends.